Listed below are T cell receptor beta chains from one sample, sequenced in a study of OX40 agonist ivuxolimab in advanced cancers. Assay used: immunoSEQ multiplex PCR; TCRdb lists only in-frame clones, some missing. In the table there are roughly 60,000 clones, roughly nine tenths of which are singletons. The sample consisted of CD4+ or CD8+ T cells sorted from blood, taken in a trial of the OX40 agonist ivuxolimab. These receptors all stem from an adult with an advanced solid tumor such as melanoma, head and neck, liver or kidney cancer. The conserved cysteine and the conserved F or W are not part of the CDR3 here. The order of the fields is CDR3 protein, V gene, J gene.

CDR3aa: ARNRDVGGYT; v_gene: TRBV30; j_gene: TRBJ1-2
CDR3aa: ASSLSGYEQY; v_gene: TRBV5-1; j_gene: TRBJ2-7
CDR3aa: ASRWDRWSEKLF; v_gene: TRBV5-4; j_gene: TRBJ1-4
CDR3aa: ASSFGLNTEAF; v_gene: TRBV7-2; j_gene: TRBJ1-1
CDR3aa: ATAGPATNEKLF; v_gene: TRBV6-6; j_gene: TRBJ1-4
CDR3aa: ASSPGDYSNQPQH; v_gene: TRBV5-1; j_gene: TRBJ1-5
CDR3aa: ASSSRTGGRSPLH; v_gene: TRBV14; j_gene: TRBJ1-6
CDR3aa: ASSPAYQETQY; v_gene: TRBV7-8; j_gene: TRBJ2-5
CDR3aa: ASRQDQPQH; v_gene: TRBV28; j_gene: TRBJ1-5
CDR3aa: ASRPNPSGGASGEQF; v_gene: TRBV2; j_gene: TRBJ2-1
CDR3aa: ASSFTGVGPYNEQF; v_gene: TRBV11-2; j_gene: TRBJ2-1
CDR3aa: ASTREGANTGELF; v_gene: TRBV2; j_gene: TRBJ2-2
CDR3aa: ASSLGPGQGASGELF; v_gene: TRBV5-4; j_gene: TRBJ2-2
CDR3aa: ASKLGGQGDLYT; v_gene: TRBV2; j_gene: TRBJ1-2
CDR3aa: ATLKGGTDTQY; v_gene: TRBV6-6; j_gene: TRBJ2-3
CDR3aa: ASTVTGMNTEAF; v_gene: TRBV5-1; j_gene: TRBJ1-1
CDR3aa: ASSQEAGQVYGYT; v_gene: TRBV4-3; j_gene: TRBJ1-2
CDR3aa: ASSLGQVANEKLF; v_gene: TRBV5-6; j_gene: TRBJ1-4
CDR3aa: ASGSGTLKRNEQF; v_gene: TRBV5-1; j_gene: TRBJ2-1
CDR3aa: ASSFTGSGANVLT; v_gene: TRBV5-5; j_gene: TRBJ2-6
CDR3aa: ASSFEGGYSYEQY; v_gene: TRBV7-9; j_gene: TRBJ2-7
CDR3aa: ASGRTVGANVLT; v_gene: TRBV27; j_gene: TRBJ2-6
CDR3aa: ASGQAYEQY; v_gene: TRBV19; j_gene: TRBJ2-7
CDR3aa: ASSQDSGLTGELF; v_gene: TRBV14; j_gene: TRBJ2-2
CDR3aa: ASSRDRENQPQH; v_gene: TRBV19; j_gene: TRBJ1-5
CDR3aa: ASSPPTGRNTGELF; v_gene: TRBV5-4; j_gene: TRBJ2-2
CDR3aa: ASSRDTGNSYNEQF; v_gene: TRBV14; j_gene: TRBJ2-1